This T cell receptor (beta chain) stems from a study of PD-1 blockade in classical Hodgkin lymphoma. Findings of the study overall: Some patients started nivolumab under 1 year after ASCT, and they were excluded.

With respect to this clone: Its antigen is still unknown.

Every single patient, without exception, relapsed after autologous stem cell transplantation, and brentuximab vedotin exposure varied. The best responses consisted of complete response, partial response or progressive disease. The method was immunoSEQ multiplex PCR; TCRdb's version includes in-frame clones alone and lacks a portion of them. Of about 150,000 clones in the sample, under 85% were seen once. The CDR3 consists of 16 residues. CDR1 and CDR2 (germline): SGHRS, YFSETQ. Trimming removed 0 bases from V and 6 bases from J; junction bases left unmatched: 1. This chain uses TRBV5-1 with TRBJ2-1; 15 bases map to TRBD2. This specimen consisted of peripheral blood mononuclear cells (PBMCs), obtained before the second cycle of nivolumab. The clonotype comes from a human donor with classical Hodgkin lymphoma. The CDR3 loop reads CASSLGGLAGGNEQFF. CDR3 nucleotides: TGCGCCAGCAGCTTGGGGGGACTAGCGGGAGGCAATGAGCAGTTCTTC.